This passage covers 8 T cell receptor beta chains from one sample sequenced in a study of cytomegalovirus exposure and HLA in healthy donors. Primers for the PCR totalled 60 Vbeta and 13 Jbeta. Sequencing used immunoSEQ multiplex PCR; TCRdb keeps in-frame clones, though not all of them. Found here are 150,000 to 200,000 clones, approximately 72% of them singletons; the top ten hold about 2.1%. Sequenced input: PBMCs. These receptors all come from a female donor in good health and CMV-seronegative.

V usage is TRBV7-6 and J usage is TRBJ2-7; 7 bases match TRBD1. Per germline, CDR1 SGHVS and CDR2 FNYEAQ. The CDR3 contains 14 residues. With V trimmed by 3 bases and J by 0 bases, 2 bases remained unmatched. CDR3 residues: CASSLGDSSYEQYF. The CDR3 coding sequence is TGTGCCAGCAGCTTGGGGGACAGCTCCTACGAGCAGTACTTC.

This sequence joins TRBV5-1 and TRBJ1-1, with 8 nucleotides matching TRBD1. The germline V gene encodes CDR1 SGHRS and CDR2 YFSETQ. CDR3 length: 15 residues. The V gene end was trimmed by 4 bases and the J gene end by 1 base; junction bases not matched to a gene: 6. The CDR3 nucleotides read TGCGCCAGCAGCCCTGGGGGACAGGCGAACACTGAAGCTTTCTTT. Its protein is CASSPGGQANTEAFF.

This chain uses TRBV25-1 with TRBJ2-1; TRBD1 matches 7 bases. The CDR3 spans 15 residues. CDR1 is MGHDK and CDR2 is SYGVNS in the germline V gene. With V trimmed by 3 bases and J by 5 bases, 7 bases remained unmatched. The DNA for the CDR3 is TGTGCCAGCAGTGACCCGCCAGGGGGTAACAATGAGCAGTTCTTC. Its translation is CASSDPPGGNNEQFF.

The chain recombines TRBV4-1 with TRBJ2-7, with no clear D. This CDR3 comprises 15 residues. Deletions cut 0 bases from V and 0 bases from J, with 9 bases between. Germline CDR1 is MGHRA and CDR2 is YSYEKL. The chain's CDR3 is CASSQDLGSSYEQYF. CDR3 nucleotide sequence: TGCGCCAGCAGCCAAGATCTAGGTAGCTCCTACGAGCAGTACTTC.

This clone appeared a single time. The V call is TRBV5-6, the J call TRBJ1-2; the D gene is possibly TRBD1 (5 bases). The V and J ends lost 5 bases and 4 bases respectively, with 12 bases between them. This CDR3 is 13 amino acids long. From germline, CDR1 is SGHDT and CDR2 YYEEEE. Here the CDR3 DNA reads TGTGCCAGCAGACTCAGGGACTCCTATGGCTACACCTTC. Its translation is CASRLRDSYGYTF.

The V gene is TRBV12-5, the J gene TRBJ1-1; weak D call: TRBD1 (6 bases). Germline-derived CDR1 and CDR2 are LGHNT and FRNRAP. V was clipped by 3 bases and J by 4 bases, with 12 bases between them. The CDR3 length is 14 residues. The CDR3 spells CASGFSGGVTEAFF. CDR3 sequence (DNA): TGTGCTAGTGGTTTTTCGGGGGGCGTCACTGAAGCTTTCTTT. The full variable domain, rest sourced from reference TRBV12-5 and TRBJ1-1, is DARVTQTPRHKVTEMGQEVTMRCQPILGHNTVFWYRQTMMQGLELLAYFRNRAPLDDSGMPKDRFSAEMPDATLATLKIQPSEPRDSAVYFCASGFSGGVTEAFFGQGTRLTVV.

The V gene is TRBV13, the J gene TRBJ1-1; 7 bases map to TRBD1. The germline V gene encodes CDR1 PRHDT and CDR2 FYEKMQ (reference sequence). The CDR3 is 13 amino acids. The junction had 5 bases not matched to a gene; V was cut back by 5 bases and J by 5 bases. CDR3 amino acids: CASSPTGTTEAFF. As DNA, the CDR3 is TGTGCCAGCAGCCCGACAGGGACAACTGAAGCTTTCTTT.

The chain employs TRBV2 and TRBJ2-5; 9 positions match TRBD2. The ends lost 3 bases at V and 5 bases at J; junction bases unmatched: 4. The length of the CDR3 is 14 residues. Germline V gene sequence: CDR1 SNHLY, CDR2 FYNNEI. The CDR3 spells CASSETAGGETQYF. The CDR3 DNA reads as TGTGCCAGCAGTGAGACAGCGGGGGGCGAGACCCAGTACTTC.